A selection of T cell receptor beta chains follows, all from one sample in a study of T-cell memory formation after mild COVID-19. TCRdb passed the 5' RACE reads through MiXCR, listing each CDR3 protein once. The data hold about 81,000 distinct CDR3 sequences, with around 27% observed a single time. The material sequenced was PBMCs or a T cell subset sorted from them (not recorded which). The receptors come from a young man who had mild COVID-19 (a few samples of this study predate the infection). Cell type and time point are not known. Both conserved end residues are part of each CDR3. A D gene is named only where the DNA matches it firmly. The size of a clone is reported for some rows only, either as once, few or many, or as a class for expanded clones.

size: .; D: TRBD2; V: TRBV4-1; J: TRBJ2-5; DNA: TGCGCCAGCAGCCAAGTCGAGCGGGGGGGGGCGGAGACCCAGTACTTC; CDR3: CASSQVERGGAETQYF
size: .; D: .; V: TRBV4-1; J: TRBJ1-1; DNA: TGCGCCAGCAGCCAGGACGACAATTTCTCGGCTGAAGCTTTCTTT; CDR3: CASSQDDNFSAEAFF
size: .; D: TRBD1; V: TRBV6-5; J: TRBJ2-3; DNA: TGTGCCAGCAGTTCCGGACAGGGTCCAGATACGCAGTATTTT; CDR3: CASSSGQGPDTQYF
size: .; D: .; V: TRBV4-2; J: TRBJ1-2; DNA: TGTGCCAGCAGCCAAGAGGCGGGTTTGGCCTATGGCTACACCTTC; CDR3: CASSQEAGLAYGYTF
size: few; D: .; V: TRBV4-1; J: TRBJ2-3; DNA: TGCGCCAGCAGCCTGCCGGGACTCGGCACAGATACGCAGTATTTT; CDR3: CASSLPGLGTDTQYF
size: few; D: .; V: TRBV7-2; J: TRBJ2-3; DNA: TGTGCCAGCAGCTTGGCGGGGACTAGCACAGATACGCAGTATTTT; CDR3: CASSLAGTSTDTQYF
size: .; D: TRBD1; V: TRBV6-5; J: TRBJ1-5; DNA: TGTGCCAGCAGTCCGGGACAGGGGATGGGTCAGCCCCAGCATTTT; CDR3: CASSPGQGMGQPQHF
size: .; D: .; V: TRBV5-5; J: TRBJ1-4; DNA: TGTGCCAGCAGCTTGGAGGGGTTCGCTAATGAAAAACTGTTTTTT; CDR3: CASSLEGFANEKLFF
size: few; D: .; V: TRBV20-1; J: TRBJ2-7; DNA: TGCAGTGCCCCCTTAGGGGTCCGGGACGCAGCCTACGAGCAGTACTTC; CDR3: CSAPLGVRDAAYEQYF
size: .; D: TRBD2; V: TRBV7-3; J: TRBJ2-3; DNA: TGTGCCAGCAGCTTAACCCCCCGGGAGGACGGCGCCACAGATACGCAGTATTTT; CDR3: CASSLTPREDGATDTQYF
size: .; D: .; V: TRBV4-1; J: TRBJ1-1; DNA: TGCGCCAGCAGCCAAGGCTGGGGGGAAGATGCTGAAGCTTTCTTT; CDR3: CASSQGWGEDAEAFF
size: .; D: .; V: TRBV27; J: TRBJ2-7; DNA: TGTGCCAGCAGTACGCGGTCCCAGGGCGAGCAGTACTTC; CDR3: CASSTRSQGEQYF
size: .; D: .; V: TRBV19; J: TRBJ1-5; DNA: TGTGCCAGTAGTTTTCTAAATCAGCCCCAGCATTTT; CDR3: CASSFLNQPQHF
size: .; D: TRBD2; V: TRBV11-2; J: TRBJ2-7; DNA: TGTGCCAGCAGTCGAGACGCCGGGGGGATATACGAGCAGTACTTC; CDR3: CASSRDAGGIYEQYF
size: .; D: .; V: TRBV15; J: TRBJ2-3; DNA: TGTGCCACCAGCAGAGCCCGGGGCTCCCTCACAGATACGCAGTATTTT; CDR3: CATSRARGSLTDTQYF
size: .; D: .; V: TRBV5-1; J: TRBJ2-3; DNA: TGCGCCAGCAGCCTACAATGGGCAGATACGCAGTATTTT; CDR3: CASSLQWADTQYF
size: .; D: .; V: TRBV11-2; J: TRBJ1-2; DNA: TGTGCCAGCAGCTTAGATCCAGGGCCGGGGAATGGCTACACCTTC; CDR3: CASSLDPGPGNGYTF
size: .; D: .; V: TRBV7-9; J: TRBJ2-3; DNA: TGTGCCAGCAGCCACCCGGATACGCAGTATTTT; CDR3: CASSHPDTQYF
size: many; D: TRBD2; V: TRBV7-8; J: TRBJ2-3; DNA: TGTGCCAGCAGCGCCCGGGGGGGCACAGATACGCAGTATTTT; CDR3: CASSARGGTDTQYF
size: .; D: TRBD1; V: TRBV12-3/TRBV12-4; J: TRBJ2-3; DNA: TGTGCCAGCAGTTTATCCGAGACAGGGATTTTCGATACGCAGTATTTT; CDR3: CASSLSETGIFDTQYF
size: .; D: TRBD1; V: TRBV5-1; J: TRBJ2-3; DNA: TGCGCCAGCAGCCCGCGGAAGGGGGCCACCGCAGATACGCAGTATTTT; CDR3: CASSPRKGATADTQYF
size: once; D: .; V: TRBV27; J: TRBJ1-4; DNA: TGTGCCGTAACAGGTGGTCCTACTAATGAAAAACTGTTTTTT; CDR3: CAVTGGPTNEKLFF
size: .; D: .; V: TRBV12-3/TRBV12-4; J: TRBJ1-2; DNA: TGTGCCAGCACGGCTGGGGGTCGCTATGGCTACACCTTC; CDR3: CASTAGGRYGYTF
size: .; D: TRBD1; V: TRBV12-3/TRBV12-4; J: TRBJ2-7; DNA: TGTGCCAGCAGTCGACAGGGGTTTCTGGGCGAGCAGTACTTC; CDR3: CASSRQGFLGEQYF
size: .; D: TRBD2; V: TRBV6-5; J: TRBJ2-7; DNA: TGTGCCAGCAGTTGGGGTTCTAGCGGGGTCTCCTACGAGCAGTACTTC; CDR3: CASSWGSSGVSYEQYF
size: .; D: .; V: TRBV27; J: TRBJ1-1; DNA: TGTGCCAGCAGTTTATCAGGCCAGCTCGGTTGGAACACTGAAGCTTTCTTT; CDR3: CASSLSGQLGWNTEAFF
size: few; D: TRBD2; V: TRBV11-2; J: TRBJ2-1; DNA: TGTGCCAGCAGCTTAGCCAGCGGGGGCTACAATGAGCAGTTCTTC; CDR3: CASSLASGGYNEQFF
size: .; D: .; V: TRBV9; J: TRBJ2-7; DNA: TGTGCCAGCAGCGTATCCGGGACACCATACTACGAGCAGTACTTC; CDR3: CASSVSGTPYYEQYF
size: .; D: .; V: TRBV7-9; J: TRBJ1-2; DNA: TGTGCCAGCAGCCCCCGCCCTCGGGCAGTCTATGGCTACACCTTC; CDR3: CASSPRPRAVYGYTF
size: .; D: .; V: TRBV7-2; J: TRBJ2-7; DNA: TGTGCCAGCAGCTTTTTAGGGGGGACCCAACGCCCCTACGAGCAGTACTTC; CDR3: CASSFLGGTQRPYEQYF
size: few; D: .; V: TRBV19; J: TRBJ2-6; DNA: TGTGCCAGTAGTATACGGATCTCTGGGGCCAACGTCCTGACTTTC; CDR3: CASSIRISGANVLTF
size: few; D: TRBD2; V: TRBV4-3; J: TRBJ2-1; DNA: TGCGCCAGCAGCGGTGGGAGGGCGCGGTTTAATGAGCAGTTCTTC; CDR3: CASSGGRARFNEQFF
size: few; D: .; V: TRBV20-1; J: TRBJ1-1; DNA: TGCAGTGCTATGTCGCCCGAAAGCGGAAACACTGAAGCTTTCTTT; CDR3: CSAMSPESGNTEAFF
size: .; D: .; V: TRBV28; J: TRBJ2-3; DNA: TGTGCCAGCAGTTTAGGCGCGCGTGTTGCGTCAGATACGCAGTATTTT; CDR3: CASSLGARVASDTQYF
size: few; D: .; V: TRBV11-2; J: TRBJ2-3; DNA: TGTGCCAGCAGCTTAGAAGGGCTTATCACAGATACGCAGTATTTT; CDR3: CASSLEGLITDTQYF
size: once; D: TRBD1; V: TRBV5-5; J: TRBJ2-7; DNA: TGTGCCAGCAGCTACTTGACAGGGCTGTACGAGCAGTACTTC; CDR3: CASSYLTGLYEQYF
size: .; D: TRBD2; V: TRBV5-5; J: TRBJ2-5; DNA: TGTGCCAGCAGATCCGGGACTAGCTCCAGAGAGACCCAGTACTTC; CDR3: CASRSGTSSRETQYF
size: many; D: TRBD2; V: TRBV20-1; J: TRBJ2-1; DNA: TGCAGTGCTGACGCTAGCGGGGGGGCGTCTGAGCAGTTCTTC; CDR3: CSADASGGASEQFF
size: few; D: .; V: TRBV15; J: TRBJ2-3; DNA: TGTGCCACCAGCAGAGATCGGGCTCTAGGCACAGATACGCAGTATTTT; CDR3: CATSRDRALGTDTQYF
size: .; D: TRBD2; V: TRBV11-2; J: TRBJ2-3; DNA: TGTGCCAGCAGCCCTCCGGGACTAGCGCCTACAGATACGCAGTATTTT; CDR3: CASSPPGLAPTDTQYF
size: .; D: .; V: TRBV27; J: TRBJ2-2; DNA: TGTGCCAGCAGTTTATATCCCGGGGAGCTGTTTTTT; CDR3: CASSLYPGELFF
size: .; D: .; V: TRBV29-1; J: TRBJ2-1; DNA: TGCAGCGTTGATGGCGGGGGCCTGAATTACAATGAGCAGTTCTTC; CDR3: CSVDGGGLNYNEQFF
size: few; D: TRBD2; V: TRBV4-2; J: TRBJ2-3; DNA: TGTGCCAGCAGCCAACTAGCGGGGGGGGGCATAGATACGCAGTATTTT; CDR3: CASSQLAGGGIDTQYF
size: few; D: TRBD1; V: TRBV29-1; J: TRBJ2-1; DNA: TGCAGCGTTGTACTTTCCGGGACAGGGATCGGGAATGAGCAGTTCTTC; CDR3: CSVVLSGTGIGNEQFF
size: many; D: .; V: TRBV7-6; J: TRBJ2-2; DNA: TGTGCCAGCAGCTTAGGAGCGGCGGGGCGTTATGACACCGGGGAGCTGTTTTTT; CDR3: CASSLGAAGRYDTGELFF
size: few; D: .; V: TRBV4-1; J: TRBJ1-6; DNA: TGCGCCAGCAGCCCGCAGGGCCGACTAAGTAATTCACCCCTCCACTTT; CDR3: CASSPQGRLSNSPLHF
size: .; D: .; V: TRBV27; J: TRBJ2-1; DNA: TGTGCCAGCAGTCCAACAGGGAACTCCTACAATGAGCAGTTCTTC; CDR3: CASSPTGNSYNEQFF
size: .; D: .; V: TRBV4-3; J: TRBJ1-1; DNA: TGCGCCAGCAGCCAAGATGCGGCCAGGGACACTGAAGCTTTCTTT; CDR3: CASSQDAARDTEAFF